This T cell receptor (beta chain) comes out of a study of blood T cell repertoires in COVID-19. The germline CDR1 and CDR2 sequences are MGHRA and YSYEKL. This CDR3 region has 16 residues. The ends lost 0 bases at V and 2 bases at J; junction bases unmatched: 2. How the authors handled the data: Estimation of nucleated cell counts was performed using reference gene primer amplification. Clones were sequenced by immunoSEQ multiplex PCR, and TCRdb holds only the in-frame ones, with some missing. V, J and clone size derive from that table, while D and trimming were established from the DNA sequence. Altogether approximately 290,000 clones are present, around 87% being singletons, with the ten largest covering less than 2.5%.

This clonotype was obtained from a man younger than 30 with active or convalescent COVID-19. This rearrangement joins TRBV4-1 to TRBJ1-4; TRBD1 aligns across 8 bases. The material sequenced was peripheral blood. In DNA form, the CDR3 reads TGCGCCAGCAGCCAAGAGCAGGGGGCCACTAATGAAAAACTGTTTTTT. Protein sequence: CASSQEQGATNEKLFF.